These 12 T cell receptor beta chains were sequenced from one sample in a study of T-cell memory formation after mild COVID-19. One entry per CDR3 protein, called by TCRdb with MiXCR from the 5' RACE reads. The table records 550,000 to 600,000 distinct CDR3 sequences, around a sixth of them present only once. Sequencing was carried out using PBMCs or a T cell subset sorted from them (not recorded which). These receptors originate from an adult woman who had mild COVID-19 (a few samples of this study predate the infection). Cell type and time point are not known.

The genes are TRBV11-1 and TRBJ2-7; the D gene is possibly TRBD2 (6 bases). The CDR3 consists of 16 residues. V lost 2 bases and J lost 3, with 17 bases in between. CDR1 is SGHAT, CDR2 FQDESV, per germline (reference sequence). DNA of the CDR3: TGTGCCAGCAGCTTAATGGCGGGACCGCGCCTCTACGAGCAGTACTTC. Translating it yields CASSLMAGPRLYEQYF.

This chain links TRBV6-5 with TRBJ2-3; possibly TRBD2 for D (6 bases). Trimming cost V 6 bases and J 1 base, with 17 bases left between them. The germline gives CDR1 MNHEY, CDR2 SVGAGI. This CDR3 is 16 amino acids long. The CDR3 DNA reads as TGTGCCAGCAGAGGGACTTCCACTCACCGCACAGATACGCAGTATTTT. This translates into CASRGTSTHRTDTQYF.

This clonotype was detected only a few times. The gene calls are TRBV20-1 and TRBJ2-3; the match to TRBD2 covers 9 bases. Germline V gene sequence: CDR1 DFQATT, CDR2 SNEGSKA (reference sequence). V trimming: 2 bases; J trimming: 4 bases; junction bases outside the gene matches: 7. This CDR3 spans 15 amino acids. Here the CDR3 reads CSARRAGGTADTQYF. In DNA, the CDR3 is TGCAGTGCTAGAAGGGCGGGAGGGACCGCAGATACGCAGTATTTT.

This clonotype appeared a few times. V gene TRBV6-4 combines with J gene TRBJ1-1; 9 bases are a match to TRBD1. From germline, CDR1 is MRHNA and CDR2 SNTAGT. The CDR3 contains 14 residues. The junction had 5 bases not matched to a gene; V was cut back by 5 bases and J by 4 bases. This CDR3 reads CASSMTGGFTEAFF. CDR3 coding DNA: TGTGCCAGCAGTATGACAGGGGGGTTCACTGAAGCTTTCTTT.

This clonotype was observed a handful of times. The chain carries TRBV6-1 and TRBJ1-5, with D tentatively TRBD1 (6 bases). CDR1 and CDR2 from the germline V gene are MNHNS and SASEGT. Trimming cost V 8 bases and J 6 bases, with 20 bases left between them. CDR3 size: 15 residues. Here the CDR3 reads CASGRAGGLGQPQHF. The CDR3, as DNA: TGTGCCAGCGGAAGGGCGGGGGGCTTGGGTCAGCCCCAGCATTTT.

The chain is built from TRBV10-3 and TRBJ2-7; the match to TRBD1 covers 7 bases. With 10 bases clipped from V and 6 bases from J, the junction kept 15 bases outside the gene matches. Germline lookup yields CDR1 ENHRY and CDR2 SYGVKD. This CDR3 is 14 amino acids long. The CDR3 here is CATHQGQGVSEQYF. In DNA form, the CDR3 reads TGTGCCACCCACCAAGGGCAGGGGGTTTCCGAGCAGTACTTC.

This clonotype was detected a few times. The genes are TRBV4-3 and TRBJ2-3; D might be TRBD2 (6 bases). This CDR3 region has 13 residues. V lost 4 bases, J lost 2 bases, and 7 bases lay in between. Germline loops: CDR1 LGHNA, CDR2 YSLEER. The chain's CDR3 is CASSRGLTDTQYF. DNA of the CDR3: TGCGCCAGCAGCCGGGGACTCACAGATACGCAGTATTTT.

This chain uses TRBV12-3 or TRBV12-4 with TRBJ2-3; 13 bases agree with TRBD2. The CDR3 has 17 amino acids. The junction had 10 bases not matched to a gene; V was cut back by 7 bases and J by 3 bases. As DNA, the CDR3 is TGTGCCAGCACCCAATCCGGGACTAGCGGGATTACAGATACGCAGTATTTT. It specifies CASTQSGTSGITDTQYF.

This clonotype was counted between two and nine times. The rearrangement uses TRBV4-3 and TRBJ2-1; TRBD2 matches at 9 bases. Per germline, CDR1 LGHNA and CDR2 YSLEER. The length of the CDR3 is 18 residues. Unmatched junction bases numbered 16, after V lost 1 base and J lost 9 bases. CDR3 sequence reads: CASSQAFFGGRGSSEQFF. For the CDR3, the DNA is TGCGCCAGCAGCCAAGCATTTTTCGGCGGGAGGGGCTCCAGTGAGCAGTTCTTC.

This clonotype was found many times. The V call is TRBV3-1, the J call TRBJ2-2; D remains ambiguous. The ends were cut back, 2 bases at V and 1 base at J, with 5 bases in the middle. In germline, CDR1 is LGHDT, CDR2 YNNKEL (reference sequence). This CDR3 has 14 amino acids. CDR3 region: CASSQSVNTGELFF. CDR3 coding DNA: TGTGCCAGCAGCCAATCGGTGAACACCGGGGAGCTGTTTTTT.

This clonotype showed up many times. The chain links TRBV14 to TRBJ1-1, with 8 bases identical to TRBD1. Germline V lookup: CDR1 SGHDN, CDR2 FVKESK. V dropped 2 bases and J dropped 1; count of bases not matched to a gene: 3. This CDR3 has 15 amino acids. The CDR3 region is CASSQRTGTNTEAFF. The CDR3 bases are TGTGCCAGCAGCCAACGGACAGGGACGAACACTGAAGCTTTCTTT.

Only a few counts were recorded for this clonotype. The rearrangement links TRBV5-6 to TRBJ2-3; TRBD2 matches at 14 bases. V lost 5 bases and J lost 6; bases outside the gene matches: 17. Germline CDR1 is SGHDT and CDR2 is YYEEEE. This CDR3 has 19 residues. CDR3 in amino acids: CASSLQGTSGGSRGDTQYF. The CDR3 nucleotides are TGTGCCAGCAGTTTACAGGGGACTAGCGGGGGCTCGCGTGGTGATACGCAGTATTTT.